This T cell receptor beta chain was recovered during a study of blood T cells in healthy people across ages. This clonotype was seen a handful of times. Next came a second PCR, run for about 6 to 11 cycles, which used a sample-barcoded 5' primer along with a J-beta primer mix. TCRdb reanalysed the 5' RACE reads using MiXCR and keeps one entry per CDR3 protein. The sample gives about 780,000 distinct CDR3 sequences, 20% to 30% of which show up once; less than 3.5% is in the top ten. The individuals who served as donors were healthy Caucasians living in Russia, aged about 6 to 100. The authors extracted at least 5.5 micrograms of total RNA per sample. The CDR3 runs 13 residues. In germline, CDR1 is DFQATT, CDR2 SNEGSKA (reference sequence). Deletions cut 4 bases from V and 2 bases from J, with 9 bases between. This same sample was also part of a study on T cells of mothers and their children.

Material: blood. The sequence was obtained from a boy younger than 18 in good health. The chain joins TRBV20-1 to TRBJ2-1; D uncertain. DNA of the CDR3: TGCAGTGCTATGATCAGTCCCTACAATGAGCAGTTCTTC. Its protein is CSAMISPYNEQFF.